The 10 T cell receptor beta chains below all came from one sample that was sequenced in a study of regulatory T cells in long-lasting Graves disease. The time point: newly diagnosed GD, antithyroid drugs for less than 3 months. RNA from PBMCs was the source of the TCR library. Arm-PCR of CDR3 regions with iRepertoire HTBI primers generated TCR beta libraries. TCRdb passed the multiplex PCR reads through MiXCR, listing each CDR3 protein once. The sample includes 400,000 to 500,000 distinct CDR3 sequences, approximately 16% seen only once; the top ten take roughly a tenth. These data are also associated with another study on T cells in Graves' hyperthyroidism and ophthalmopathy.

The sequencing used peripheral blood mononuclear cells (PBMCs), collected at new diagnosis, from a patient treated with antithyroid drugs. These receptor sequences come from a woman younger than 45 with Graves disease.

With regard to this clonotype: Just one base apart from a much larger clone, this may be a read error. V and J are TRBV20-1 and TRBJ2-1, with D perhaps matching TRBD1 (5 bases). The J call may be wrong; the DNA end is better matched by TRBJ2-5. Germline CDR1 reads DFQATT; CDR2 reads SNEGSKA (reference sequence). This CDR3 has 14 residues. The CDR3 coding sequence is TGCAGTGCTAGAGCCCCGCAGGGTCTCGAGGCCCAGTACTTC. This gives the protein CSARAPQGLEAQYF.

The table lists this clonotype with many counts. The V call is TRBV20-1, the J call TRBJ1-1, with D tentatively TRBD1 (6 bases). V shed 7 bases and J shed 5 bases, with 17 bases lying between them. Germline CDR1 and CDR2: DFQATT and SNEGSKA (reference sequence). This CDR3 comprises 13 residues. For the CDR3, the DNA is TGCAGTGTTTTAGGGGGGGGAAAAACTGAAGCTTTCTTT. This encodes CSVLGGGKTEAFF.

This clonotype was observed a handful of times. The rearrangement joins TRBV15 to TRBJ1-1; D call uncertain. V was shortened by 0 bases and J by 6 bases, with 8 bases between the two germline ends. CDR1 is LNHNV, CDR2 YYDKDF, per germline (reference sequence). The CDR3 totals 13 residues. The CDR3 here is CATSRDQMAEAFF. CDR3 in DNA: TGTGCCACCAGCAGAGATCAAATGGCTGAAGCTTTCTTT.

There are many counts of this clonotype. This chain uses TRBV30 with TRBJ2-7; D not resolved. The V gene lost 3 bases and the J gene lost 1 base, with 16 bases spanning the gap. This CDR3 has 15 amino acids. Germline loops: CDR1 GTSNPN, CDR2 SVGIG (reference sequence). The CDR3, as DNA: TGTGCCTGGAGGACGTCGGGCCTTCGGTCCTACGAGCAGTACTTC. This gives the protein CAWRTSGLRSYEQYF.

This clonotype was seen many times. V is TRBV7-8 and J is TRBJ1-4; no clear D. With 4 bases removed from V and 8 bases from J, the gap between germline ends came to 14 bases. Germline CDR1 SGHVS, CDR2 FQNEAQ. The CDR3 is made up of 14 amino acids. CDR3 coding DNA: TGTGCCAGCAGCTCACCCCGCGGGGTAGAAAAACTGTTTTTT. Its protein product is CASSSPRGVEKLFF.

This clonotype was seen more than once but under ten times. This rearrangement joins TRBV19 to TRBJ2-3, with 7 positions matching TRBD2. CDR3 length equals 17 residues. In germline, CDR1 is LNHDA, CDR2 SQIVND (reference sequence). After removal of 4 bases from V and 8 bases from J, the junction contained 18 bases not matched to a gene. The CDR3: CASSSAGRLAGAGTQYF. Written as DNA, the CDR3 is TGTGCCAGTAGTAGCGCAGGGCGACTAGCTGGAGCAGGTACGCAGTATTTT.

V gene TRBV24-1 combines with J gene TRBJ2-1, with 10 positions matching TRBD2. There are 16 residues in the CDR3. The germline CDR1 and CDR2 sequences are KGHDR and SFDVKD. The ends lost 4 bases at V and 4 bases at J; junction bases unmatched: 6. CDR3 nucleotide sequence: TGTGCCACCAGTGAGTCCCTAGCGGGAGTGTACAATGAGCAGTTCTTC. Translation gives CATSESLAGVYNEQFF.

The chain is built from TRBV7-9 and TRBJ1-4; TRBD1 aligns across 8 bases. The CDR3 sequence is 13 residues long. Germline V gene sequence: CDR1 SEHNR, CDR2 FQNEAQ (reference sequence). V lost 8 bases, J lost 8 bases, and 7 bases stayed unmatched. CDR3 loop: CASGGQGGEKLFF. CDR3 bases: TGTGCCAGCGGCGGACAGGGAGGAGAAAAACTGTTTTTT.

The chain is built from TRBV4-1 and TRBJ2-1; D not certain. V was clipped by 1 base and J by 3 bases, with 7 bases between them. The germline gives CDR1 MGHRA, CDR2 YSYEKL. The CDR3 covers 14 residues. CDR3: CASSQGRSYNEQFF. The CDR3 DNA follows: TGCGCCAGCAGCCAAGGGCGTAGCTACAATGAGCAGTTCTTC.

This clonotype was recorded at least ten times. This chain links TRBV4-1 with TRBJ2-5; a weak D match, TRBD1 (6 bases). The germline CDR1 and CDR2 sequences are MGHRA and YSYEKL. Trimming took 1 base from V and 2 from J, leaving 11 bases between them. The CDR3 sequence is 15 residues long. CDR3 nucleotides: TGCGCCAGCAGCCAAGTTGGGACAAAGCAAGAGACCCAGTACTTC. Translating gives CASSQVGTKQETQYF.